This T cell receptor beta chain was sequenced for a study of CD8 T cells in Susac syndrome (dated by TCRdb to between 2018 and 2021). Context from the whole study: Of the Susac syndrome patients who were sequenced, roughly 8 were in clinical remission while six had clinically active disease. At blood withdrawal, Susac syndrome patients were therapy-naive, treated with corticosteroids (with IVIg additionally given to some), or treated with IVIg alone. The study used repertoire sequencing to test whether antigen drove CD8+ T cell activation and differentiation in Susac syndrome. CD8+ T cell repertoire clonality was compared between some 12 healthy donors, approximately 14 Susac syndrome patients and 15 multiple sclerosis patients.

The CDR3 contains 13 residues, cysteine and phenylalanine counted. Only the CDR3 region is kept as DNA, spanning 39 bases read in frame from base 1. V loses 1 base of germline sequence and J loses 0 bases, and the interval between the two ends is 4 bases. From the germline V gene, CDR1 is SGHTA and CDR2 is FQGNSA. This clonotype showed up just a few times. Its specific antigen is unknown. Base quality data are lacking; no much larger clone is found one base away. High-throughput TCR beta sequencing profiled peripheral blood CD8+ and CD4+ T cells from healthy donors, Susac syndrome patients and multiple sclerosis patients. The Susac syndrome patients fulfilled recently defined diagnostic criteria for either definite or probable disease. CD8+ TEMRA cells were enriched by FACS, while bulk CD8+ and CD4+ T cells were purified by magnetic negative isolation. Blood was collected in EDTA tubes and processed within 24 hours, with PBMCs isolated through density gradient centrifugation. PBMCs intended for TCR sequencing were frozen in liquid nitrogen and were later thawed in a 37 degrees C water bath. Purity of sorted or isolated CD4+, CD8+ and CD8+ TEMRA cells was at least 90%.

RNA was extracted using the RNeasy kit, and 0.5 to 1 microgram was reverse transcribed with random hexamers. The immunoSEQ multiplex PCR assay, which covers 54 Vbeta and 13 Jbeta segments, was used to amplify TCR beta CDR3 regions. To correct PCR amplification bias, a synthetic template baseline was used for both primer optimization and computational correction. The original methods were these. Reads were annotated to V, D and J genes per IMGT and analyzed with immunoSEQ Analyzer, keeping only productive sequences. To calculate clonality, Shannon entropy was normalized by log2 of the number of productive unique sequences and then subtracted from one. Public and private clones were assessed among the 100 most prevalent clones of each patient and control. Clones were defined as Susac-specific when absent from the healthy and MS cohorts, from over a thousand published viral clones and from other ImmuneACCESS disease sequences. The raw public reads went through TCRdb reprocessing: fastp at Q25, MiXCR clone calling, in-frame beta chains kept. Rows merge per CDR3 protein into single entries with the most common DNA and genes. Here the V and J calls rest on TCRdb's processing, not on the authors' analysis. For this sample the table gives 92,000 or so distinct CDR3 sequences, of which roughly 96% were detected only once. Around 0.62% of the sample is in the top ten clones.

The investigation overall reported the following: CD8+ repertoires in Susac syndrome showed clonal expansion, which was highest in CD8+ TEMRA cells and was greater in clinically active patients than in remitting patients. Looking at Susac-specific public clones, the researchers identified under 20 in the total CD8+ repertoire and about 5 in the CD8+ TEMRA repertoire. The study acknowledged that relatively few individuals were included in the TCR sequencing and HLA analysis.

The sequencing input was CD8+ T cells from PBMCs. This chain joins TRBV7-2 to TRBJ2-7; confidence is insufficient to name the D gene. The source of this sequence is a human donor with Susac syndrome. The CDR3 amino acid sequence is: CASSLGFSYEQYF. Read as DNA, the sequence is TGTGCCAGCAGCTTAGGGTTCTCCTACGAGCAGTACTTC.